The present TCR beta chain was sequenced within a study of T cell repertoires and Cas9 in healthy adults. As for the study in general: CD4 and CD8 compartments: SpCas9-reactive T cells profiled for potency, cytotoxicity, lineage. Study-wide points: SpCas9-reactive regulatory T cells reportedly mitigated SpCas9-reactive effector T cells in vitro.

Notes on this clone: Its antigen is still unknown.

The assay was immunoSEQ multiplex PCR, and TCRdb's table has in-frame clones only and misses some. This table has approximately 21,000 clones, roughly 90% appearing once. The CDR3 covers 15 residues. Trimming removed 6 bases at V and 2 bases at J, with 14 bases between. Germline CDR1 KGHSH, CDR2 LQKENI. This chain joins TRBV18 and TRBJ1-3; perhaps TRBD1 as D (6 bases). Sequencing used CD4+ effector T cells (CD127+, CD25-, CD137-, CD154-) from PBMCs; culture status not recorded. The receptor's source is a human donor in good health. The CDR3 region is CASSSDRSAGNTIYF. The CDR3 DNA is TGTGCCAGCTCGAGCGACAGGTCAGCTGGAAACACCATATATTTT.